A single sample is the source of the 18 T cell receptor beta chains below, sequenced in a study of blood T cell repertoires in COVID-19. Produced via immunoSEQ multiplex PCR; TCRdb's table is partial and in-frame only. The sample has about 250,000 clones; around nine tenths are singletons. Material: PBMCs or T cells enriched from blood (not recorded which). The receptors come from a woman under 40 with acute COVID-19.

The genes are TRBV18 and TRBJ1-1, with a possible D match to TRBD1 (5 bases). V was shortened by 3 bases and J by 3 bases, with 14 bases between the two germline ends. Germline lookup yields CDR1 KGHSH and CDR2 LQKENI. The CDR3 contains 15 residues. The CDR3, as DNA: TGTGCCAGCTCACCCTCCGGCGGGGGGTACACTGAAGCTTTCTTT. It encodes CASSPSGGGYTEAFF.

The rearrangement links TRBV6-1 to TRBJ1-5, with D maybe TRBD1 (5 bases). CDR1 is MNHNS and CDR2 is SASEGT in the germline V gene. The CDR3 contains 17 residues. V lost 1 base, J lost 0 bases, and 13 bases lay in between. The CDR3 DNA follows: TGTGCCAGCAGTGAAGGGTTGGGTAGGGGTAGCAATCAGCCCCAGCATTTT. As protein: CASSEGLGRGSNQPQHF.

This clone was seen once. The V call is TRBV18, the J call TRBJ1-1; D not resolved. The CDR3 spans 18 residues. CDR1 is KGHSH and CDR2 is LQKENI in the germline V gene. Trimming removed 4 bases at V and 1 base at J, with 22 bases between. The CDR3 coding sequence is TGTGCCAGCTCACAGATCGGGAGCGGGAGGAGTGAGAACACTGAAGCTTTCTTT. Its protein product is CASSQIGSGRSENTEAFF. Full variable domain (missing parts from reference TRBV18 and TRBJ1-1): NAGVMQNPRHLVRRRGQEARLRCSPMKGHSHVYWYRQLPEEGLKFMVYLQKENIIDESGMPKERFSAEFPKEGPSILRIQQVVRGDSAAYFCASSQIGSGRSENTEAFFGQGTRLTVV.

The chain combines TRBV6-5 with TRBJ1-5; TRBD1 matches 9 bases. The germline CDR1 and CDR2 sequences are MNHEY and SVGAGI. V was pared by 5 bases and J by 7 bases, with 3 bases of the junction left unmatched. This CDR3 contains 13 residues. The chain's CDR3 is CASSIDRGQPQHF. CDR3 sequence (DNA): TGTGCCAGCAGTATTGACAGGGGGCAGCCCCAGCATTTT.

The chain links TRBV19 to TRBJ2-1; 11 bases line up with TRBD2. Germline trimming cut 5 bases from V and 7 bases from J; bases unmatched to any gene: 10. Germline V gene data show CDR1 as LNHDA and CDR2 as SQIVND (reference sequence). The CDR3 length is 16 residues. CDR3 in amino acids: CASSASSGGTRNEQFF. DNA for the CDR3: TGTGCCAGTAGTGCATCTAGCGGGGGGACCAGGAATGAGCAGTTCTTC.

The chain recombines TRBV4-1 with TRBJ1-2; TRBD1 matches at 8 bases. The germline V gene has CDR1 MGHRA and CDR2 YSYEKL. Unmatched junction bases numbered 13, after V lost 3 bases and J lost 4 bases. CDR3 length: 17 amino acids. DNA of the CDR3: TGCGCCAGCAGCCATTCGACCCCGGCAGGGGGCACCTATGGCTACACCTTC. This translates into CASSHSTPAGGTYGYTF.

This chain connects TRBV24-1 to TRBJ2-1, with 9 bases identical to TRBD1. CDR3 length: 15 residues. The germline V gene encodes CDR1 KGHDR and CDR2 SFDVKD. The V segment lost 4 bases and the J segment 7 bases; nucleotides outside the gene matches: 7. The CDR3 sequence is CATSDPGQGMNEQFF. The CDR3 DNA follows: TGTGCCACCAGTGACCCGGGACAGGGAATGAATGAGCAGTTCTTC.

This chain links TRBV5-1 with TRBJ2-2, with TRBD2 as a possible D gene (5 bases). CDR1 and CDR2 (germline): SGHRS, YFSETQ. The length of the CDR3 is 16 residues. V was clipped by 0 bases and J by 6 bases, with 15 bases between them. Here the CDR3 DNA reads TGCGCCAGCAGCTTGGGGGCCGGGTCGGGGTCCGGGGAGCTGTTTTTT. Translating gives CASSLGAGSGSGELFF. Full variable domain (missing parts from reference TRBV5-1 and TRBJ2-2): KAGVTQTPRYLIKTRGQQVTLSCSPISGHRSVSWYQQTPGQGLQFLFEYFSETQRNKGNFPGRFSGRQFSNSRSEMNVSTLELGDSALYLCASSLGAGSGSGELFFGEGSRLTVL.

V gene TRBV5-1 combines with J gene TRBJ1-1, with D perhaps matching TRBD1 (6 bases). In germline, CDR1 is SGHRS, CDR2 YFSETQ. CDR3 length equals 16 residues. Trimming removed 4 bases from V and 0 bases from J, with 16 bases in between. The CDR3: CASSPGEGRMNTEAFF. The CDR3 DNA follows: TGCGCCAGCAGCCCAGGGGAAGGGCGGATGAACACTGAAGCTTTCTTT.

The rearrangement uses TRBV30 and TRBJ2-5, with 7 bases fitting TRBD1. The CDR3 is made up of 14 amino acids. The ends lost 1 base at V and 5 bases at J; junction bases unmatched: 7. The germline gives CDR1 GTSNPN, CDR2 SVGIG (reference sequence). The CDR3 region has the DNA TGTGCCTGGAGTGAGACAGGGCGCGTGGAGACCCAGTACTTC. Its translation: CAWSETGRVETQYF.

This clone was seen once. The rearrangement uses TRBV5-8 and TRBJ1-5; 7 positions agree with TRBD1. The junction had 8 bases not matched to a gene; V was cut back by 4 bases and J by 10 bases. The CDR3 extends over 13 amino acids. Looked up from germline, CDR1 is SGHTS and CDR2 is YDEGEE. The CDR3 nucleotides are TGTGCCAGCAGCAGGACAGGTAACAGCCCCCAGCATTTT. Protein sequence: CASSRTGNSPQHF. Based on the CDR3 plus reference TRBV5-8 and TRBJ1-5, the full variable domain is EAGVTQSPTHLIKTRGQQATLRCSPISGHTSVYWYQQALGLGLQFLLWYDEGEERNRGNFPPRFSGRQFPNYSSELNVNALELEDSALYLCASSRTGNSPQHFGDGTRLSIL.

This chain joins TRBV30 and TRBJ2-5; 9 nucleotides agree with TRBD2. J gave up 2 bases and V 5 bases, and 3 bases lay outside the gene matches. Germline CDR1 reads GTSNPN; CDR2 reads SVGIG (reference sequence). The CDR3 consists of 13 residues. This chain's CDR3 is CAWRTSGQETQYF. The CDR3 DNA reads as TGTGCCTGGCGTACTAGCGGGCAAGAGACCCAGTACTTC.

The rearrangement links TRBV6-1 to TRBJ1-4; 8 bases match TRBD1. CDR1 MNHNS and CDR2 SASEGT come from the germline V gene. The J segment lost 8 bases and the V segment lost 1 base, leaving 6 bases of the junction unmatched. This CDR3 comprises 15 residues. CDR3 sequence: CASSEDGQGLEKLFF. CDR3 nucleotides: TGTGCCAGCAGTGAAGACGGACAGGGCTTAGAAAAACTGTTTTTT.

This clone was seen a single time. The chain links TRBV30 to TRBJ1-1, with D maybe TRBD1 (6 bases). Germline CDR1 is GTSNPN and CDR2 is SVGIG (reference sequence). The germline V and J ends were trimmed by 2 bases and 1 base, with 8 bases remaining between them. The length of the CDR3 is 13 residues. The CDR3 loop reads CAWSLTGNTEAFF. Here the CDR3 DNA reads TGTGCCTGGAGTTTGACAGGGAACACTGAAGCTTTCTTT.

The chain's CDR3 is CASSQEQGTPSYEQYF. Here the CDR3 DNA reads TGTGCCAGCAGCCAAGAACAGGGTACACCCTCGTACGAGCAGTACTTC. This chain links TRBV4-2 with TRBJ2-7; D is possibly TRBD1 (6 bases). Trimming took 0 bases from V and 4 from J, leaving 16 bases between them. CDR3 length equals 16 residues. In germline, CDR1 is LGHNA, CDR2 YNFKEQ.

This chain joins TRBV11-2 and TRBJ2-7, with TRBD1 identical over 7 bases. V trimming: 2 bases; J trimming: 13 bases; junction bases outside the gene matches: 5. The CDR3 covers 11 residues. The germline V gene has CDR1 SGHAT and CDR2 FQNNGV. CDR3 sequence: CASSLMTGQYF. In DNA form, the CDR3 reads TGTGCCAGCAGCTTAATGACAGGGCAATACTTC.

The rearrangement uses TRBV5-4 and TRBJ1-5; D not resolved. V was trimmed by 2 bases and J by 1 base, leaving 13 bases between them. Germline values: CDR1 SGHNT, CDR2 YYREEE (reference sequence). The CDR3 covers 16 residues. The CDR3 region has the DNA TGTGCCAGCAGCTTATACCGGGTCTCCAGCAATCAGCCCCAGCATTTT. Its translation: CASSLYRVSSNQPQHF.

The genes are TRBV4-1 and TRBJ1-5, with 7 nucleotides matching TRBD1. V was pared by 3 bases and J by 5 bases, with 10 bases of the junction left unmatched. Looked up from germline, CDR1 is MGHRA and CDR2 is YSYEKL. This CDR3 is 16 amino acids long. The CDR3 sequence is CASSQVGRDSDQPQHF. DNA for the CDR3: TGCGCCAGCAGCCAGGTTGGTCGGGACAGCGATCAGCCCCAGCATTTT.